The 24 T cell receptor beta chains below were found in one sample sequenced in a study of cytomegalovirus exposure and HLA in healthy donors. Using immunoSEQ multiplex PCR, the repertoire was profiled, and TCRdb retains in-frame clones only, with some absent. The table records around 240,000 clones, 90% of them present only once. The sample consisted of PBMCs. The receptors here all came from a woman in her late teens or twenties in good health and CMV-seronegative.

The chain has TRBV7-2 and TRBJ1-4, with TRBD1 matching 9 bases. Germline CDR1 is SGHTA and CDR2 is FQGNSA. The CDR3 length is 16 residues. After removal of 5 bases from V and 8 bases from J, the junction contained 12 bases not matched to a gene. The CDR3 coding sequence is TGTGCCAGCAGCCCGAACCTACAGGGGGCGATAGAAAAACTGTTTTTT. Translated, it gives CASSPNLQGAIEKLFF.

The V call is TRBV5-6, the J call TRBJ1-5; weak D call: TRBD1 (5 bases). Trimming pared 1 base from V and 7 bases from J, leaving 12 bases between. The CDR3 has 14 amino acids. Per the germline V gene, CDR1 is SGHDT and CDR2 is YYEEEE. Here the CDR3 DNA reads TGTGCCAGCAGCTTGCGTGGGGCGCGGCAGCCCCAGCATTTT. Encoded protein: CASSLRGARQPQHF.

This chain connects TRBV2 to TRBJ1-1; 7 nucleotides match TRBD1. V shed 6 bases and J 1 base; nucleotides not matched to a gene: 8. Per the germline V gene, CDR1 is SNHLY and CDR2 is FYNNEI. The CDR3 runs to 15 residues. CDR3 sequence: CASRSRQGGNTEAFF. CDR3 nucleotides: TGTGCCAGCAGATCCAGACAGGGCGGGAACACTGAAGCTTTCTTT.

The chain links TRBV5-4 to TRBJ2-3, with 7 bases matching TRBD1. The CDR3 is 15 residues long. With V trimmed by 3 bases and J by 5 bases, 9 bases remained unmatched. Germline values: CDR1 SGHNT, CDR2 YYREEE (reference sequence). DNA for the CDR3: TGTGCCAGCAGCTACGGACAGGATTGGGTAGATACGCAGTATTTT. It yields the protein CASSYGQDWVDTQYF.

This clone was counted a single time. J is TRBJ2-5 and V is TRBV6-1; TRBD1 agrees at 9 bases. The V gene end was trimmed by 2 bases and the J gene end by 5 bases; junction bases not matched to a gene: 6. Germline V gene sequence: CDR1 MNHNS, CDR2 SASEGT. CDR3 length equals 15 residues. The CDR3 reads CASSEPQGAGETQYF. DNA for the CDR3: TGTGCCAGCAGTGAACCACAGGGGGCGGGGGAGACCCAGTACTTC.

This chain connects TRBV10-3 to TRBJ1-1; possible D gene TRBD1, 6 bases. Germline assignment: CDR1 ENHRY and CDR2 SYGVKD. This CDR3 is built from 14 residues. V was shortened by 5 bases and J by 6 bases, with 16 bases between the two germline ends. Here the CDR3 DNA reads TGTGCCATCAGTAACAGGGACGGCTTTGCTGAAGCTTTCTTT. Protein: CAISNRDGFAEAFF.

This rearrangement joins TRBV28 to TRBJ1-5; perhaps TRBD1 as D (6 bases). The CDR3 runs 13 residues. Trimming removed 4 bases from V and 7 bases from J, with 11 bases in between. Per the germline V gene, CDR1 is MDHEN and CDR2 is SYDVKM. CDR3 sequence: CASSSYRDQPQHF. The DNA for the CDR3 is TGTGCCAGCAGTTCATACAGGGACCAGCCCCAGCATTTT.

The chain employs TRBV4-3 and TRBJ1-5; the match to TRBD1 covers 7 bases. This CDR3 has 15 amino acids. Germline V gene data show CDR1 as LGHNA and CDR2 as YSLEER. V gave up 0 bases and J gave up 8 bases; unmatched junction bases: 7. The CDR3 sequence: CASSQELGGVKPQHF. As DNA, the CDR3 is TGCGCCAGCAGCCAAGAATTAGGGGGCGTGAAGCCCCAGCATTTT.

The chain employs TRBV11-3 and TRBJ2-3; 7 nucleotides line up with TRBD1. The V gene end was trimmed by 5 bases and the J gene end by 2 bases; junction bases not matched to a gene: 10. The CDR3 contains 16 residues. Germline-derived CDR1 and CDR2 are SGHNT and YENEEA. CDR3 loop: CASSRRQGRDTDTQYF. The CDR3 DNA is TGTGCCAGCAGCCGGCGACAGGGTAGGGACACAGATACGCAGTATTTT.

CDR3 DNA: TGCGCCAGCAACCACGAGTTCACCGGGGAGCTGTTTTTT. It yields the protein CASNHEFTGELFF. The chain is built from TRBV5-1 and TRBJ2-2; D not resolved. Deletions cut 6 bases from V and 4 bases from J, with 10 bases between. The V gene's germline CDR1 is SGHRS and CDR2 YFSETQ. CDR3 length equals 13 residues.

The J gene is TRBJ2-7, the V gene TRBV7-2; no firm D call. Germline V gene lookup returns CDR1 SGHTA and CDR2 FQGNSA. V was pared by 1 base and J by 0 bases, with 13 bases between. This CDR3 comprises 16 residues. CDR3 bases: TGTGCCAGCAGCTTAGAAGCCTCCCGGAGCTCCTACGAGCAGTACGTC. The encoded protein is CASSLEASRSSYEQYV.

The rearrangement uses TRBV5-1 and TRBJ2-3, with 7 bases aligning to TRBD1. V lost 5 bases, J lost 4 bases, and 7 bases stayed unmatched. Germline lookup yields CDR1 SGHRS and CDR2 YFSETQ. This CDR3 spans 14 amino acids. Here the CDR3 DNA reads TGCGCCAGCAGGGAGACAGGGTCGGCAGATACGCAGTATTTT. It yields the protein CASRETGSADTQYF.

The chain couples TRBV19 to TRBJ1-6; 8 positions agree with TRBD1. The CDR3 consists of 15 residues. CDR1 and CDR2 from the germline V gene are LNHDA and SQIVND (reference sequence). V lost 9 bases, J lost 0 bases, and 4 bases stayed unmatched. CDR3 nucleotides: TGTGCCAGCACCCAGGGGGCCTCCTATAATTCACCCCTCCACTTT. Amino acid sequence: CASTQGASYNSPLHF.

A remark on this clone: The same CDR3 is also encoded by other DNA sequences in this sample. The gene calls are TRBV6-5 and TRBJ1-1, with 8 bases matching TRBD1. The CDR3 sequence is 14 residues long. Per germline, CDR1 MNHEY and CDR2 SVGAGI. V trimming: 8 bases; J trimming: 1 base; junction bases outside the gene matches: 6. The CDR3 sequence: CASSPGGENTEAFF. CDR3 nucleotides: TGTGCCAGCTCCCCAGGGGGCGAGAACACTGAAGCTTTCTTT.

The rearrangement uses TRBV4-1 and TRBJ2-2, with 8 bases that match TRBD2. CDR1 is MGHRA, CDR2 YSYEKL, per germline. Trimming at V came to 1 base and at J to 3 bases, leaving 7 bases not matched to a gene. There are 17 residues in the CDR3. The CDR3 DNA sequence: TGCGCCAGCAGCCAAGTAGTTGCGGGGGGCTACACCGGGGAGCTGTTTTTT. Its translation is CASSQVVAGGYTGELFF.

Concerning this clone: The sample carries other DNA sequences with the same CDR3. The chain has TRBV28 and TRBJ1-1; TRBD1 might be the D (6 bases). There are 12 residues in the CDR3. Germline V gene data show CDR1 as MDHEN and CDR2 as SYDVKM. Deletions cut 6 bases from V and 1 base from J, with 6 bases between. The DNA for the CDR3 is TGTGCCAGCAGGACAGGGAACACTGAAGCTTTCTTT. Protein sequence: CASRTGNTEAFF.

The chain couples TRBV2 to TRBJ2-3, with TRBD2 matching 10 bases. The ends lost 6 bases at V and 2 bases at J; junction bases unmatched: 8. The CDR3 is 16 residues long. The V gene's germline CDR1 is SNHLY and CDR2 FYNNEI. The CDR3 sequence is CASRLVAGGHTDTQYF. CDR3 coding DNA: TGTGCCAGCAGATTAGTAGCGGGGGGCCACACAGATACGCAGTATTTT.

The CDR3 DNA is TGTGCCAGCAGTTCATTGGGGCTCAATGAAAAACTGTTTTTT. It codes for CASSSLGLNEKLFF. The J gene is TRBJ1-4, the V gene TRBV7-9, with D perhaps matching TRBD1 (5 bases). V shed 6 bases and J shed 5 bases, with 13 bases lying between them. Germline CDR1 reads SEHNR; CDR2 reads FQNEAQ (reference sequence). The CDR3 has 14 residues.

The V gene is TRBV5-3, the J gene TRBJ1-4, with D unresolved. TRBV5-3 has ORF status, its function being uncertain. The ends were cut back, 4 bases at V and 2 bases at J, with 12 bases in the middle. There are 15 residues in the CDR3. The DNA for the CDR3 is TGTGCCAGAAGCCGGAGTGGTGCTACTAATGAAAAACTGTTTTTT. Translating it yields CARSRSGATNEKLFF.

The CDR3: CASSQMTGTYEQYF. The CDR3 DNA reads TGCGCCAGCAGCCAGATGACAGGCACCTACGAGCAGTACTTC. The chain links TRBV5-1 to TRBJ2-7; D possibly corresponds to TRBD1 (6 bases). V was clipped by 4 bases and J by 2 bases, with 13 bases between them. Germline V gives CDR1 SGHRS, CDR2 YFSETQ. The CDR3 covers 14 residues.

The chain joins TRBV7-9 to TRBJ2-2, with D perhaps matching TRBD2 (6 bases). V lost 0 bases, J lost 3 bases, and 14 bases lay in between. Per the germline V gene, CDR1 is SEHNR and CDR2 is FQNEAQ (reference sequence). This CDR3 has 17 amino acids. The chain's CDR3 is CASSLAGRLEHTGELFF. The CDR3 DNA is TGTGCCAGCAGCTTAGCGGGTAGACTAGAACACACCGGGGAGCTGTTTTTT.

The CDR3 region has the DNA TGTGCCAGTAGCAATCAGGGGGCCTACACTGAAGCTTTCTTT. Encoded protein: CASSNQGAYTEAFF. The chain employs TRBV19 and TRBJ1-1, with TRBD1 identical over 8 bases. Trimming took 6 bases from V and 3 from J; bases not matched to a gene: 6. The V gene's germline CDR1 is LNHDA and CDR2 SQIVND (reference sequence). This CDR3 contains 14 residues.

V usage is TRBV5-6 and J usage is TRBJ2-1; unclear D gene. Germline V gene sequence: CDR1 SGHDT, CDR2 YYEEEE. V was trimmed by 1 base and J by 7 bases, leaving 6 bases between them. The CDR3 extends over 12 amino acids. CDR3 loop: CASSLTWNEQFF. In nucleotides, the CDR3 is TGTGCCAGCAGCTTGACTTGGAATGAGCAGTTCTTC.

The rearrangement joins TRBV5-1 to TRBJ2-2, with unresolved D. Germline CDR1 reads SGHRS; CDR2 reads YFSETQ. The CDR3 loop spans 16 amino acids. V was pared by 1 base and J by 0 bases, with 10 bases between. Written as DNA, the CDR3 is TGCGCCAGCAGCTTGTATTCAGGCGCGAACACCGGGGAGCTGTTTTTT. Protein: CASSLYSGANTGELFF. The whole variable domain, remainder taken from reference TRBV5-1 and TRBJ2-2, is KAGVTQTPRYLIKTRGQQVTLSCSPISGHRSVSWYQQTPGQGLQFLFEYFSETQRNKGNFPGRFSGRQFSNSRSEMNVSTLELGDSALYLCASSLYSGANTGELFFGEGSRLTVL.